This T cell receptor beta chain comes out of a study of T-cell reconstitution after alpha-beta-depleted transplantation in children. This clonotype was found a few times. Its target is not known. Preparation of the TCRbeta library involved a method that used unique molecular identifiers. TCRdb fed the PCR reads into MiXCR, producing one record per CDR3 protein. This sample has 700,000 to 950,000 distinct CDR3 sequences, with roughly 15% found just once. CDR3 length: 17 residues. Germline trimming cut 7 bases from V and 5 bases from J; bases unmatched to any gene: 15. The study, taken as a whole, reports: Some patients owed their high day-60 TCRbeta diversity to surviving recipient T cells and thymic progenitors. T-cell counts and diversity at one year following transplant were attributed mainly to newly produced T cells. The origin of alpha-beta T cells about two months after transplant was reportedly several hundred expanded graft clones.

The sequence derives from a male patient between 10 and 17 years old who had a stem cell transplant for acute lymphoblastic leukemia, so the T cells may come from the graft donor. The J gene is TRBJ2-3, the V gene TRBV12-3 or TRBV12-4; 10 bases match TRBD2. This specimen consisted of PBMCs, mostly from graft donor cells, obtained 360 days after TCRalphabeta/CD19-depleted stem cell transplant. The CDR3 loop reads CASKGSTSGTPGDTQYF. CDR3 nucleotides: TGTGCCAGCAAGGGGTCTACTAGCGGGACCCCTGGAGATACGCAGTATTTT.